This paragraph reports one T cell receptor beta chain. The germline CDR1 and CDR2 sequences are SGHNT and YYREEE (reference sequence). The CDR3 loop spans 11 amino acids. V lost 4 bases and J lost 5, with 1 base in between. In TCRdb, the RT-PCR reads were re-called with MiXCR into one record per CDR3 protein. The sample holds some 480,000 distinct CDR3 sequences, roughly 11% seen once. These data originate in a study of response to subunit inactivated influenza vaccine. V usage is TRBV5-4 and J usage is TRBJ1-6; no clear D. The receptor comes from a man in his fifties who received an inactivated influenza vaccine. Sequencing was performed on PBMCs from blood, taken roughly 6 weeks after vaccination. In DNA, the CDR3 is TGTGCCAGCAGCAATAATTCACCCCTCCACTTT. It encodes CASSNNSPLHF.